These 2 T cell receptor beta chains originate from one sample sequenced in a study of shared clonotypes between healthy human individuals. The table came from immunoSEQ multiplex PCR; TCRdb's copy has only in-frame clones and leaves some out. The sample has about 960,000 clones, 76% seen once. Specimen: memory CD4+ T cells sorted from blood. Sample subset: CD45RA-negative fraction. All receptors derive from a man aged 18 to 30 in good health.

The rearrangement uses TRBV2 and TRBJ2-2; 9 bases agree with TRBD1. After removal of 8 bases from V and 4 bases from J, the junction contained 5 bases not matched to a gene. This CDR3 spans 14 amino acids. The germline CDR1 and CDR2 sequences are SNHLY and FYNNEI. The CDR3 is CASRTDRGTGELFF. The DNA of the CDR3 is TGTGCCAGCCGTACGGACAGGGGCACCGGGGAGCTGTTTTTT. Drawing the rest from reference TRBV2 and TRBJ2-2, the complete variable domain is EPEVTQTPSHQVTQMGQEVILRCVPISNHLYFYWYRQILGQKVEFLVSFYNNEISEKSEIFDDQFSVERPDGSNFTLKIRSTKLEDSAMYFCASRTDRGTGELFFGEGSRLTVL.

The CDR3 DNA reads as TGTGCCAGCAGCCCCTCCCGGGGGGGGCCAGATACGCAGTATTTT. Translating gives CASSPSRGGPDTQYF. This rearrangement joins TRBV7-9 to TRBJ2-3, with 8 bases lining up with TRBD2. The germline V gene has CDR1 SEHNR and CDR2 FQNEAQ (reference sequence). CDR3 length: 15 residues. J was trimmed by 4 bases and V by 5 bases; bases with no gene match: 8.